This TCR beta chain was observed in a study of identical twins. This CDR3 has 12 amino acids. Germline V CDR1 and CDR2: SEHNR, FQNEAQ (reference sequence). The V end was cut by 10 bases, the J end by 0 bases, with 9 bases between. TCRdb reprocessed the 5' RACE reads via MiXCR and lists one record per CDR3 protein. Of 1,800,000 or so distinct CDR3 sequences in the sample, 25% to 35% were seen once. This rearrangement joins TRBV7-9 to TRBJ1-2; a weak D match, TRBD1 (5 bases). This receptor was obtained from a newborn girl in good health. Sequences were obtained from cord blood. The CDR3 DNA follows: TGTGCCACCCCGACAGCTAACTATGGCTACACCTTC. Amino acids: CATPTANYGYTF.